The present T cell receptor beta chain was sequenced within a study of blood T cell repertoires in COVID-19. Across the whole study: The United States, Italy and Spain were the sources of the acute and convalescent COVID-19 samples. T cells, B-cell-depleted T cells, or PBMCs provided the cDNA or gDNA that served as material.

Sequencing was performed with immunoSEQ multiplex PCR; in TCRdb, only in-frame clones are kept and a portion is missing. The sample includes over 45,000 clones, around four fifths seen only once; the top ten take 15% to 20%. This clone came up once. CDR3 size: 13 residues. The germline V gene encodes CDR1 LGHDT and CDR2 YNNKEL (reference sequence). Trimming left V 2 bases short and J 5 bases short, with 7 bases between. Sequenced sample: peripheral blood. The clonotype originates from a woman aged 50 to 60 with active or convalescent COVID-19. This chain links TRBV3-1 (or the pseudogene TRBV3-2) with TRBJ1-5; no firm D call. CDR3 sequence reads: CASSQSRDQPQHF. The CDR3 nucleotides are TGTGCCAGCAGCCAAAGCCGAGATCAGCCCCAGCATTTT.